The 29 T cell receptor beta chains listed next were all sequenced from one sample in a study of shared clonotypes between healthy human individuals. The assay was immunoSEQ multiplex PCR, and TCRdb's table has in-frame clones only and misses some. The sample lists roughly 2.5 million clones, just over 90% occurring once. Sequencing used naive CD4+ T cells sorted from blood. Subset denoted: CD45RA+ positively selected. These receptor sequences come from a man younger than 35 in good health.

V usage is TRBV25-1 and J usage is TRBJ2-7; the D gene is possibly TRBD1 (6 bases). Germline-derived CDR1 and CDR2 are MGHDK and SYGVNS. The CDR3 loop spans 12 amino acids. V lost 4 bases to trimming and J lost 4 bases, with 8 bases between them. In nucleotides, the CDR3 is TGTGCCAGCAGTGGACAGGCTTACGAGCAGTACTTC. It encodes CASSGQAYEQYF.

This clone was picked up one time. This chain connects TRBV11-2 to TRBJ1-1; the D is unclear. There are 13 residues in the CDR3. Germline V CDR1 and CDR2: SGHAT, FQNNGV. Between the trimmed V and J ends, which lost 5 bases and 6 bases, there was a span of 13 bases. CDR3 DNA: TGTGCCAGCAGCCTCCCCACCGGAGCTGAAGCTTTCTTT. Its translation: CASSLPTGAEAFF.

CDR3 residues: CASSQTSGGGLFF. The CDR3 DNA reads as TGTGCCAGCAGTCAGACTAGCGGGGGGGGCCTGTTCTTC. The chain has TRBV27 and TRBJ2-1, with TRBD2 identical over 14 bases. Germline CDR1 reads MNHEY; CDR2 reads SMNVEV (reference sequence). The CDR3 runs 13 residues. Trimming at V came to 5 bases and at J to 15 bases, leaving 6 bases not matched to a gene.

This chain connects TRBV14 to TRBJ2-2, with D possibly TRBD1 on 6 matching bases. V lost 6 bases and J 4 bases, leaving 12 bases between the germline ends. The CDR3 loop spans 14 amino acids. Looked up from germline, CDR1 is SGHDN and CDR2 is FVKESK. This CDR3 reads CASRQQGSTGELFF. The CDR3 coding sequence is TGTGCCAGCAGACAACAGGGATCCACCGGGGAGCTGTTTTTT.

This chain joins TRBV4-1 and TRBJ2-5; D is ambiguous. Looked up from germline, CDR1 is MGHRA and CDR2 is YSYEKL. With 4 bases removed from V and 5 bases from J, the gap between germline ends came to 11 bases. There are 13 residues in the CDR3. Written as DNA, the CDR3 is TGCGCCAGCAGCCTGGAATCCGGGGAGACCCAGTACTTC. Translated: CASSLESGETQYF.

As regards this clone: The sample has other DNA sequences that encode this CDR3 too. The gene calls are TRBV9 and TRBJ2-5; TRBD2 agrees at 10 bases. Germline V gene lookup returns CDR1 SGDLS and CDR2 YYNGEE. This CDR3 contains 15 residues. Trimming removed 0 bases from V and 3 bases from J; junction bases left unmatched: 2. The CDR3 DNA reads TGTGCCAGCAGCGTAGATGGGACTAGCGAAGAGACCCAGTACTTC. It translates to CASSVDGTSEETQYF.

The V and J genes are TRBV6-5 and TRBJ2-3; 8 bases agree with TRBD1. Germline lookup yields CDR1 MNHEY and CDR2 SVGAGI. The CDR3 loop spans 15 amino acids. V was clipped by 0 bases and J by 4 bases; unmatched bases: 3. Written as DNA, the CDR3 is TGTGCCAGCAGTTACTCGACAGGGGATCCAGATACGCAGTATTTT. It translates to CASSYSTGDPDTQYF.

The chain links TRBV7-3 to TRBJ2-2; D unresolved. CDR3 length: 13 amino acids. V was cut by 5 bases and J by 5 bases, with 9 bases left in between. The V gene's germline CDR1 is SGHTA and CDR2 FQGTGA. The CDR3 region is CASSPMVTGELFF. CDR3 in DNA: TGTGCCAGCAGCCCGATGGTAACCGGGGAGCTGTTTTTT.

The rearrangement uses TRBV6-4 and TRBJ1-2; D unclear. V was shortened by 3 bases and J by 8 bases, with 19 bases between the two germline ends. CDR1 is MRHNA, CDR2 SNTAGT, per germline. The CDR3 has 15 amino acids. The CDR3 DNA sequence: TGTGCCAGCAGTGATGGGTCCGTAGGGATGGACGGCTACACCTTC. This translates into CASSDGSVGMDGYTF.

This chain uses TRBV11-2 with TRBJ1-6; maybe TRBD1 (6 bases). Trimming removed 5 bases from V and 3 bases from J, with 8 bases in between. The CDR3 sequence is 14 residues long. Germline assignment: CDR1 SGHAT and CDR2 FQNNGV. In nucleotides, the CDR3 is TGTGCCAGCAGCCCAGGGGTCTATAATTCACCCCTCCACTTT. This sequence encodes CASSPGVYNSPLHF.

This chain connects TRBV7-2 to TRBJ1-6; a possible D gene is TRBD1 (5 bases). Germline V gives CDR1 SGHTA, CDR2 FQGNSA. Trimming removed 2 bases at V and 11 bases at J, with 13 bases between. The CDR3 loop spans 14 amino acids. DNA for the CDR3: TGTGCCAGCAGCTTATCCAGGGCGAGGACACCCCTCCACTTT. It encodes CASSLSRARTPLHF.

In nucleotides, the CDR3 is TGTGCCAGCAGTTCCCGGGGAGCTTTCTTT. Translated: CASSSRGAFF. This chain connects TRBV28 to TRBJ1-1, with D uncertain. Trimming left V 4 bases short and J 10 bases short, with 7 bases between. The CDR3 loop spans 10 amino acids. Germline V gene lookup returns CDR1 MDHEN and CDR2 SYDVKM.

J is TRBJ2-1 and V is TRBV2; 8 nucleotides align to TRBD2. With 5 bases clipped from V and 6 bases from J, the junction kept 9 bases outside the gene matches. CDR1 SNHLY and CDR2 FYNNEI come from the germline V gene. CDR3 length: 15 residues. CDR3 protein: CASSITSGSGNEQFF. CDR3 nucleotide sequence: TGTGCCAGCAGTATTACTAGCGGTTCGGGCAATGAGCAGTTCTTC.

V usage is TRBV25-1 and J usage is TRBJ2-7, with TRBD1 matching over 11 bases. V dropped 8 bases and J dropped 0; count of bases not matched to a gene: 12. CDR3 length: 17 amino acids. Germline CDR1 reads MGHDK; CDR2 reads SYGVNS. CDR3 protein: CASSSPGQGESSYEQYF. CDR3 in DNA: TGTGCCAGCTCCTCTCCGGGACAGGGGGAAAGCTCCTACGAGCAGTACTTC.

This sequence joins TRBV12-5 and TRBJ2-7; maybe TRBD1 (6 bases). In germline, CDR1 is LGHNT, CDR2 FRNRAP. V was clipped by 5 bases and J by 4 bases, with 15 bases between them. The CDR3 runs 14 residues. CDR3: CASGREQGDYEQYF. The DNA for the CDR3 is TGTGCTAGTGGTAGGGAACAGGGCGATTACGAGCAGTACTTC.

The genes are TRBV5-1 and TRBJ1-1; no definite D call. The CDR3 is made up of 14 amino acids. V lost 5 bases to trimming and J lost 5 bases, with 16 bases between them. Per germline, CDR1 SGHRS and CDR2 YFSETQ. As DNA, the CDR3 is TGCGCCAGCAGTGCTCAAGGTTGGAATACTGAAGCTTTCTTT. As protein: CASSAQGWNTEAFF.

J is TRBJ2-2 and V is TRBV27; D might be TRBD1 or TRBD2, each matching 5 bases. This CDR3 has 17 amino acids. Trimming stripped 2 bases from V and 6 bases from J, with 19 bases between. In germline, CDR1 is MNHEY, CDR2 SMNVEV (reference sequence). This CDR3 is CASSLRGAGNSPGELFF. CDR3 in DNA: TGTGCCAGCAGTTTAAGAGGGGCAGGGAATAGTCCCGGGGAGCTGTTTTTT.

V is TRBV29-1 and J is TRBJ1-4; D gene uncertain. In germline, CDR1 is SQVTM, CDR2 ANQGSEA. The CDR3 loop spans 12 amino acids. The CDR3 is CCCGLANEKLFF. The CDR3 coding sequence is TGCTGTTGTGGGCTTGCTAATGAAAAACTGTTTTTT.

The V call is TRBV10-1, the J call TRBJ1-4; TRBD1 is a possible D gene (5 bases). Germline CDR1 and CDR2: WNHNN and SYGVQD (reference sequence). CDR3 length: 15 amino acids. Trimming left V 0 bases short and J 5 bases short, with 10 bases between. The CDR3 region has the DNA TGCGCCAGCAGTGAGTCGATGGGGGTGAATGAAAAACTGTTTTTT. This sequence encodes CASSESMGVNEKLFF.

In DNA form, the CDR3 reads TGTGCCAGCAGTTTATCGGGGCGACAATTGGCTGAAGCTTTCTTT. Protein sequence: CASSLSGRQLAEAFF. The chain carries TRBV27 and TRBJ1-1; D is possibly TRBD1 (5 bases). Trimming removed 0 bases at V and 6 bases at J, with 14 bases between. The CDR3 contains 15 residues. Germline CDR1 and CDR2: MNHEY and SMNVEV (reference sequence).

This clone was detected once. Other DNA sequences in this sample translate to the same CDR3. V is TRBV5-1 and J is TRBJ2-7; D might be TRBD2 (5 bases). The CDR3 loop spans 13 amino acids. V was pared by 1 base and J by 3 bases, with 8 bases between. CDR1 SGHRS and CDR2 YFSETQ come from the germline V gene. Here the CDR3 reads CASSLSGDYEQYF. The CDR3 DNA reads as TGCGCCAGCAGCTTGAGCGGTGACTACGAGCAGTACTTC.

V usage is TRBV5-1 and J usage is TRBJ1-4; tentative D call: TRBD1 (5 bases). Trimming removed 4 bases from V and 7 bases from J, with 14 bases in between. CDR3 length equals 14 residues. Germline V lookup: CDR1 SGHRS, CDR2 YFSETQ. The CDR3 coding sequence is TGCGCCAGCAGCCAAGGGAGCCAGGGTGAAAAACTGTTTTTT. Protein product: CASSQGSQGEKLFF.

The chain joins TRBV4-1 to TRBJ1-3, with no clear D. CDR3 length: 16 residues. Per the germline V gene, CDR1 is MGHRA and CDR2 is YSYEKL. Trimming took 0 bases from V and 2 from J, leaving 11 bases between them. CDR3 DNA sequence: TGCGCCAGCAGCCAAGATCCCACGGGAACTGGAAACACCATATATTTT. Its translation is CASSQDPTGTGNTIYF.

This CDR3 is CASSFAIGKTGGNEQFF. The CDR3 DNA is TGTGCCAGCAGTTTTGCCATTGGAAAGACAGGGGGCAATGAGCAGTTCTTC. The chain employs TRBV28 and TRBJ2-1, with 9 bases matching TRBD1. This CDR3 is 17 amino acids long. J gave up 6 bases and V 3 bases, and 12 bases lay outside the gene matches. Germline loops: CDR1 MDHEN, CDR2 SYDVKM.

The CDR3 coding sequence is TGTGCCAGCAGCTTGGTGGGGACAGGGACGGACGAGCAGTACTTC. This gives the protein CASSLVGTGTDEQYF. This chain joins TRBV5-8 and TRBJ2-7, with TRBD1 identical over 9 bases. The V gene end was trimmed by 0 bases and the J gene end by 5 bases; junction bases not matched to a gene: 6. From germline, CDR1 is SGHTS and CDR2 YDEGEE. The CDR3 sequence is 15 residues long.

Turning to this clone: Other nucleotide sequences from this sample produce the same CDR3. CDR3 coding DNA: TGTGCCAGCTCCCCAAACACTGAAGCTTTCTTT. It yields the protein CASSPNTEAFF. The V call is TRBV18, the J call TRBJ1-1; no reliable D call. V was cut by 6 bases and J by 2 bases, with 4 bases left in between. Germline V gives CDR1 KGHSH, CDR2 LQKENI. This CDR3 is built from 11 residues.

The genes are TRBV7-2 and TRBJ1-2; unclear D gene. Germline loops: CDR1 SGHTA, CDR2 FQGNSA. The CDR3 has 17 residues. V was cut by 1 base and J by 0 bases, with 15 bases left in between. The CDR3 nucleotides are TGTGCCAGCAGCTTAGTCTCTCGACGGACCGCTAACTATGGCTACACCTTC. As protein: CASSLVSRRTANYGYTF. The entire variable domain, with the rest obtained from reference TRBV7-2 and TRBJ1-2, is as follows: GAGVSQSPSNKVTEKGKDVELRCDPISGHTALYWYRQSLGQGLEFLIYFQGNSAPDKSGLPSDRFSAERTGGSVSTLTIQRTQQEDSAVYLCASSLVSRRTANYGYTFGSGTRLTVV.

This chain links TRBV5-5 with TRBJ1-2; D call uncertain. Per germline, CDR1 SGHKS and CDR2 YYEKEE (reference sequence). The CDR3 has 12 amino acids. V was pared by 4 bases and J by 3 bases, with 7 bases between. The DNA of the CDR3 is TGTGCCAGCAGCCCTGTGGACTATGGCTACACCTTC. This sequence encodes CASSPVDYGYTF.

As to this clone: The same CDR3 is also encoded by other DNA sequences in this sample. The chain carries TRBV4-3 and TRBJ1-1; D is ambiguous. From germline, CDR1 is LGHNA and CDR2 YSLEER. The CDR3 length is 13 residues. The germline V and J ends were trimmed by 1 base and 0 bases, with 3 bases remaining between them. Written as DNA, the CDR3 is TGCGCCAGCAGCCAAGTCGTGAACACTGAAGCTTTCTTT. Protein product: CASSQVVNTEAFF.